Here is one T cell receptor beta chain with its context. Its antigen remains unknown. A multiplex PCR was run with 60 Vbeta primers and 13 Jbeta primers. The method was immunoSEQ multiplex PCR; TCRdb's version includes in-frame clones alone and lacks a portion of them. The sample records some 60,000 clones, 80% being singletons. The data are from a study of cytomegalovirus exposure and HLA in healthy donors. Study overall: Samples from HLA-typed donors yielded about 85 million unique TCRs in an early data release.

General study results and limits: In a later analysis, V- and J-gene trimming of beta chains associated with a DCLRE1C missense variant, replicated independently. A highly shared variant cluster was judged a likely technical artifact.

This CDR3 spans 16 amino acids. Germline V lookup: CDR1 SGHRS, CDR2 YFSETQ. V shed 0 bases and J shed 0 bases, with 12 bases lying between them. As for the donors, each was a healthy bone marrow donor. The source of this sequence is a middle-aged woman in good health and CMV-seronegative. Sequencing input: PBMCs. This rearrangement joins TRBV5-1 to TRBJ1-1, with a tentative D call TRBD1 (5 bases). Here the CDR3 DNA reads TGCGCCAGCAGCTTGGCCGGCGGAGGGGTGAACACTGAAGCTTTCTTT. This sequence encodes CASSLAGGGVNTEAFF.